The source of this TCR beta chain is a study of T cells expressing NK-cell markers. Study-wide background: Out of eight donors sequenced, seven tested HCMV-seropositive and the remaining one seronegative. General study points: The share of CD8+ T cells held by dominant NKG2C+ clonotypes was roughly 1.0-7.5% in six donors. Four donors showed these clonotypes also leading the CD3+CD56-NKG2C+ fraction.

Germline CDR1 is ENHRY and CDR2 is SYGVKD. This CDR3 region has 14 residues. In regard to this clonotype: Its antigen is not identified.

TCR beta cDNA was made by 5'RACE template switching with UMIs. For each CDR3 protein, TCRdb gives one entry from its re-call of the 5' RACE reads, without DNA. The sample's table shows about 400,000 distinct CDR3 sequences. The chain recombines TRBV10-3 with TRBJ2-1; TCRdb lists TRBD1, though no DNA is available to test this call. The material sequenced was blood T cells: a sorted CD56 or NKG2C T cell subset, CD4+ or CD8+ T cells, or bulk PBMC T cells (not recorded which). This clonotype originated in a woman in her forties or fifties in good health. CDR3 amino acids: CAIRGGPDGNEQFF.